Below, 4 T cell receptor beta chains from the same sample are listed, as sequenced in a study of control samples from healthy donors and cancer patients. Produced via immunoSEQ multiplex PCR; TCRdb's table is partial and in-frame only. The table shows 150,000 or so clones, with roughly 94% occurring only once. The specimen sequenced was PBMCs. These receptors were obtained from a man between 60 and 75 years old with colorectal cancer.

In its sample, this clone was seen a few times. J is TRBJ2-1 and V is TRBV29-1; D is unresolved. CDR3 length: 11 amino acids. V lost 5 bases and J lost 10, with 12 bases in between. Per the germline V gene, CDR1 is SQVTM and CDR2 is ANQGSEA. The CDR3 coding sequence is TGCAGCGTTACCCGGGCCTGGGAGCAGTTCTTC. Translating it yields CSVTRAWEQFF.

This chain uses TRBV12-3 or TRBV12-4 with TRBJ2-1; no firm D call. This CDR3 is built from 12 residues. Trimming cost V 3 bases and J 6 bases, with 6 bases left between them. The chain's CDR3 is CASSFSRNEQFF. The DNA of the CDR3 is TGTGCCAGCAGTTTCTCCCGCAATGAGCAGTTCTTC.

The rearrangement links TRBV6-6 to TRBJ1-5; TRBD1 might be the D (6 bases). The CDR3 loop spans 16 amino acids. The V gene lost 6 bases and the J gene lost 4 bases, with 19 bases spanning the gap. The germline gives CDR1 MNHNY, CDR2 SVGAGI (reference sequence). The CDR3 reads CASSPGQKEGNQPQHF. CDR3 DNA: TGTGCCAGCAGCCCCGGACAGAAGGAGGGTAATCAGCCCCAGCATTTT.

This clone was recorded once. This chain joins TRBV5-1 and TRBJ1-2; D is perhaps TRBD1 (6 bases). This CDR3 has 14 residues. V was shortened by 0 bases and J by 6 bases, with 12 bases between the two germline ends. Germline V gene sequence: CDR1 SGHRS, CDR2 YFSETQ. This CDR3 is CASSLAKGGDGYTF. The CDR3 bases are TGCGCCAGCAGCTTGGCCAAAGGGGGGGATGGCTACACCTTC.